The table lists the clone carrying this TCR beta chain with many counts. Antigen specificity is unknown. Germline assignment: CDR1 MGHRA and CDR2 YSYEKL. The V end was cut by 0 bases, the J end by 0 bases, with 11 bases between. The CDR3 has 16 residues. Described time point: longitudinal time-point 1 (baseline). The data were taken from a study of neurological immune-mediated disorders. TCRdb independently ran MiXCR on the 5' RACE reads; one entry per CDR3 protein. The table has under 40,000 distinct CDR3 sequences, 3% to 3.5% seen once. Whole-study results and caveats: When grouped phylogenetically, the repertoires of 18 of the 34 multiple sclerosis patients fell together in one related-CDR3 cluster, which is a possible signature.

The sequence was obtained from a woman aged 60 to 75 with multiple sclerosis. This rearrangement joins TRBV4-1 to TRBJ1-1, with a tentative D call TRBD1 (6 bases). Source material: PBMCs. The CDR3 is CASSQEGYRVNTEAFF. CDR3 in DNA: TGCGCCAGCAGCCAAGAAGGGTACAGGGTGAACACTGAAGCTTTCTTT.